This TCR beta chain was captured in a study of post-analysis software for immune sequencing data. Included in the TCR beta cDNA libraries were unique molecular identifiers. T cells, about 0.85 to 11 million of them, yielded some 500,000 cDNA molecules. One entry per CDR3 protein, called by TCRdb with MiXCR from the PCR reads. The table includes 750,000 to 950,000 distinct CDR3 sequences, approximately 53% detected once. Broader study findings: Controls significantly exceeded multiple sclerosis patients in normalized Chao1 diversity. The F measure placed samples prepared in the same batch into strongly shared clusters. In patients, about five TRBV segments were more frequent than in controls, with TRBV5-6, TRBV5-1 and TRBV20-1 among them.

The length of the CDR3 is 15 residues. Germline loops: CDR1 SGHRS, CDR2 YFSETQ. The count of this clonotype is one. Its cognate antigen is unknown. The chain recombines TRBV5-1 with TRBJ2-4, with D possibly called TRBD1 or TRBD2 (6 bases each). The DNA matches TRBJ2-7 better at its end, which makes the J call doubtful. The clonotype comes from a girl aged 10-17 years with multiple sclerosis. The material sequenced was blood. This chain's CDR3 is CASSWGLGTPYEQYF. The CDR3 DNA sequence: TGCGCCAGCAGCTGGGGACTCGGGACACCCTACGAGCAGTACTTC.